This record concerns one TCR beta chain sequence. Its antigen is currently not known. Qualities for individual bases were not recorded, and no much larger clone is one base off. The cohort comprised approximately 700 healthy bone marrow donors. Cohort members were all nominally healthy when sampled, although unrecorded immune exposures were likely present. The donor tested CMV seronegative and was one of the 352 seronegative cohort members. Each donor provided a peripheral blood sample, and peripheral blood mononuclear cells were used for TCR beta sequencing. The Qiagen DNeasy Blood Extraction Kit was used to extract genomic DNA from the blood cell samples. The library was made by the immunoSEQ multiplex PCR assay. For the multiplex PCR, a mixture combining 60 forward primers for TCR Vbeta segments and 13 reverse primers for TCR Jbeta segments was used. Amplification of the CDR3 region of rearranged TCR beta genes was performed with a multiplex PCR assay on genomic DNA. On the Illumina HiSeq System, the amplified TCR beta libraries were sequenced as 87-base-pair reads. From the authors' description of their analysis: In a later analysis, tens of millions of unique TCR beta chains were counted across the approximately 620 repertoires, and roughly 9.9 million of these chains were shared by at least two donors. Raw reads were error-corrected and collapsed into unique sequences by a nearest-neighbor algorithm in which closely related sequences were merged to remove PCR and sequencing errors. To assign V, D and J gene segments, CDR3 sequences were aligned to IMGT reference sequences. Each retained sequence needed at least a six-nucleotide match to both a V gene segment and a J gene segment. A rearrangement was called productive if the CDR3 had no stop codons and remained in frame with V and J, and every other rearrangement was called non-productive. CDR3 was defined by IMGT convention, running from the second conserved V-encoded cysteine to the conserved J-encoded phenylalanine. Sequences without an unambiguous match to a single V gene segment were excluded from the earlier analysis of a few hundred of the donors. An earlier analysis of several hundred of the donors called V segments functional above 56.7% productive rearrangements and segregating when the between-donor standard deviation exceeded 5%. A statistical classification framework was developed to diagnose cytomegalovirus status using the catalog of TCR beta chain sequences. A later analysis assigned V and J genes by comparing TCR nucleotide sequences with IMGT/GENE-DB human TR gene sequences. Using the TCRdist pipeline, a later analysis assigned CDR3 sequences along with most-parsimonious VDJ recombination scenarios. In a later analysis, each TCR beta chain was defined by its CDR3 amino acid sequence together with its V-gene family, and reads without a unique V-gene family were excluded. As a way to deal with suspected cross-contamination and a sequencing artifact, a later analysis dropped hundreds of nucleotide sequences that were highly shared and had low generation probability. For each public chain, a later analysis derived a clonal expansion index from normalized ranks of inferred template counts within each repertoire. A later analysis computed generation probabilities with a VDJ recombination model fitted to out-of-frame rearrangements, and checked the results against IGoR. Hypergeometric tests were used in a later analysis to score TCR-TCR, TCR-HLA and TCR-CMV co-occurrence, with a repertoire-size bias correction applied to the TCR pairs. False discovery rates were estimated in a later analysis by permuting HLA or CMV assignments 20 times. In a later analysis, co-occurring TCRs were grouped using DBSCAN, and TCRdist sequence similarity was added for clustering within HLA-allele-positive subsets. Co-occurrence clustering excluded repertoires with fewer than 30,000 or more than 120,000 public chains, plus five with anomalous nucleotide sharing. This immuneACCESS table, as held by TCRdb, lists in-frame sequences with V and J called but not all clones. Of the missing ones, under half trace to an unresolved V gene in checked studies; the others have no known cause. The V and J calls and the clone size are those of that table, but D and trimming were determined from the DNA. The sample yields roughly 190,000 clones; approximately 81% were counted once. The top ten hold around 4% of the sample.

Reading from cysteine to phenylalanine, the CDR3 counts 15 amino acids. Just CDR3 DNA is preserved here, 45 bases in frame from base 1. Via the germline V gene, CDR1 is SGHTA and CDR2 FQGNSA. Trimmed from V: 5 bases; trimmed from J: 4 bases; junction bases lacking a gene match: 8. The sample originates from a study of cytomegalovirus exposure and HLA in healthy donors (dated by TCRdb to 2016 to 2017). Context from the whole study: According to an earlier analysis of several hundred of the donors, about 179 million T cells yielded roughly 110 million unique TCR beta sequences and about 280 Gb of sequence data. The study combined high-throughput TCR immunosequencing, statistical association of individual TCRs with disease status, and machine learning to predict cytomegalovirus infection status. HLA typing covered class I and class II loci at four-digit resolution. Roughly 290 gigabases of sequencing data and roughly 80 million unique TCR sequences made up an early release that covered some 640 HLA-typed donors. In a later analysis, previously published TCR beta repertoires from several hundred donors were re-analyzed and high-resolution HLA genotyping was added so that TCR occurrence patterns could be studied. An earlier analysis of some 500 of the donors applied high-throughput TCR beta sequencing to assess whether each TCR beta V gene segment acted as functional or pseudogenic. The study used immunosequencing to profile the T cell repertoires of several hundred subjects and linked those repertoires to cytomegalovirus serostatus. All discovery cohort repertoires had been generated on a single sequencing platform. Four or five DR-DQ haplotypes were handled as single units for association and clustering because linkage in the cohort was strong. In a later genetic analysis, genome-wide SNP genotypes for about 55% of the roughly 700 donors were used, and that subset was treated as a discovery cohort. Among some 400 genotyped donors of the cohort, an average of about 240,000 unique TCR beta nucleotide sequences was sequenced per donor, of which 15% to 20% were non-productive. Among the roughly 430 genotyped donors, around 81% belonged to the genetic ancestry cluster associated with self-reported Caucasian donors. The study was designed to test whether signatures of past pathogen exposure could be identified by cataloging public T cell receptors. Besides the first cohort of 666 subjects, a separate validation cohort made up of 95 to 150 different subjects was used. Rather than drawing on any new phenotypic data, the later analysis identified candidate immune exposures from TCR beta sequences and the way those sequences occurred across donors. Typing coverage differed by locus: A, B, C, DRB1 and DQB1 were typed in about 620-640 donors, DQA1 in about 560, DPA1 in approximately 600, and DPB1 in roughly 470. Donor age, sex, ethnicity and CMV serostatus were collected together with the repertoire data. General study outcomes and caveats: V-gene and J-gene trimming of TCR beta chains was associated with a missense DCLRE1C variant in a later genetic analysis, and the association was replicated in an independent cohort. HLA typing was unavailable for some donors at each locus, so association tests used only the typed subset. Only TCR beta chains were sequenced in this cohort, and the absence of alpha or paired-chain data limited detectable features. The authors suggested that the approach could potentially be generalized to other disease states and immunological phenotypes. Most TCR sequences were observed very rarely across donors, whereas some public TCRs were present in many individuals. The presence/absence analyses assumed that sequencing depth was roughly uniform across donors, and that assumption may not be true. Immune exposure information for the cohort was limited to CMV serostatus. A later analysis reported that several top co-occurrence clusters appeared linked to parvovirus B19, influenza, CMV and Epstein-Barr virus. Because counts were too low, roughly 16 rarely observed V segments, including chromosome 9 orphons, were excluded from the earlier analysis of about 500 of the donors. Strong co-occurrence of HLA alleles, especially DR and DQ, made assigning TCR associations to individual alleles difficult. In a later genetic analysis, fewer N-insertions in productive TCRs were reported among donors in an Asian-associated ancestry cluster than the roughly 700-donor mean. In vitro tests confirmed that a few of the cytomegalovirus-associated TCR beta chains recognize cytomegalovirus antigens. The classifier was reported to diagnose cytomegalovirus status with high specificity and sensitivity in both the original cohort and the validation cohort. In a later analysis, the rate of TCR association differed among HLA loci, with DRB1 alleles having the most associated TCRs and HLA-C alleles having the fewest. Some IMGT-functional V segments, including TRBV6-2 and TRBV6-3, could not be distinguished by the 87-base-pair reads and were therefore excluded. Correlated functional status among segregating V segments might reflect linkage disequilibrium, but an unknown experimental factor could not be ruled out. A later analysis found that most CMV-associated TCR beta chains appeared HLA-restricted, with HLA associations seemingly driven largely by CMV exposure. A further reported finding was that TCR beta sequences accurately predicted the HLA-A and HLA-B alleles for most subjects in the first cohort. A later analysis found that HLA-associated TCR beta chains were more clonally expanded and had lower generation probabilities than equally common non-associated chains. Broadly in line with IMGT annotations, most TCR beta V segments showed up in productive rearrangements about 87% or about 30% of the time in an earlier analysis of some 590 of the donors. The sequencing pipeline was judged likely to have produced a cluster of highly shared sequence variants as a technical artifact. In a later analysis, 16,951 TCR beta sequences were associated with specific HLA alleles at a false discovery rate of 0.05. The study gave a list of 150 to 200 TCR beta chains associated with cytomegalovirus.

This receptor chain uses TRBV7-2 and TRBJ2-5; 9 nucleotides in the junction match TRBD1. Sequencing used PBMCs. The origin of this receptor is a man in his forties or fifties in good health and CMV-seronegative. The CDR3 region reads CASSPPGQGSETQYF. The nucleotide sequence reads as follows: TGTGCCAGCAGCCCGCCGGGACAGGGTTCAGAGACCCAGTACTTC.